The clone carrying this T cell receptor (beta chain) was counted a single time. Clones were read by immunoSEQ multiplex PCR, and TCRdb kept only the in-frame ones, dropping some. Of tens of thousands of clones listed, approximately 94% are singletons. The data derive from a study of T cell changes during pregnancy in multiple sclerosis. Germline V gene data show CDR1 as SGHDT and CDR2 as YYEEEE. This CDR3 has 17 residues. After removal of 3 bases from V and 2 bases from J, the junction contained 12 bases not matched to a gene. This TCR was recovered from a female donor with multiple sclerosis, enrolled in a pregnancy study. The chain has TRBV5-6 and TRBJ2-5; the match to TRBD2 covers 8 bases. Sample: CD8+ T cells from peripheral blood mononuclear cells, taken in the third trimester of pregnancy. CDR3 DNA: TGTGCCAGCAGCTCGAGGCTAGCGGGTGGAGAACAAGAGACCCAGTACTTC. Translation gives CASSSRLAGGEQETQYF.